The 30 T cell receptor beta chains given below trace back to one sample, sequenced in a study of spatial heterogeneity in lung cancer. Study-wide results and caveats: Counts that tracked tumor mutation counts were those of expanded intratumoral alpha and beta TCRs.

TCRdb passed the 5' RACE reads through MiXCR, listing each CDR3 protein once. The table lists several thousand distinct CDR3 sequences, roughly an eighth of them singletons. Time point reported: sample taken at primary tumor resection. Antigens for these TCRs are unknown. The material sequenced was lung tumor tissue, taken at surgery. These receptors were taken from a male donor with early-stage non-small cell lung cancer.

Turning to this clonotype: This beta chain came through as a stray read in a library set up for alpha chains, and its size says little. This chain links TRBV19 with TRBJ1-5; weak D call: TRBD1 (6 bases). This CDR3 is built from 13 residues. Trimming removed 7 bases at V and 5 bases at J, with 12 bases between. Germline loops: CDR1 LNHDA, CDR2 SQIVND (reference sequence). The CDR3, as DNA: TGTGCCAGTAATCGGGGGGCCGATCAGCCCCAGCATTTT. Amino acids: CASNRGADQPQHF.

This clonotype was counted many times. Found in a library prepared for alpha chains, this beta chain is an off-target read, and its abundance has little meaning. The chain recombines TRBV29-1 with TRBJ2-2; D possibly matches TRBD1 or TRBD2 (5 bases each). CDR3 length: 14 amino acids. CDR1 and CDR2 from the germline V gene are SQVTM and ANQGSEA. The V and J ends lost 8 bases and 5 bases respectively, with 18 bases between them. The CDR3: CSTSSGTDTGELFF. As DNA, the CDR3 is TGCAGCACATCTTCCGGGACGGATACCGGGGAGCTGTTTTTT.

This clonotype was seen ten or more times. Because the library targeted alpha chains, this beta chain is an off-target read whose size means little. The V and J genes are TRBV10-3 and TRBJ2-6; D gene unclear. This CDR3 contains 14 residues. Germline-derived CDR1 and CDR2 are ENHRY and SYGVKD. The V and J ends lost 10 bases and 0 bases respectively, with 10 bases between them. Written as DNA, the CDR3 is TGTGCCACCAGAGAGGCCTCTGGGGCCAACGTCCTGACTTTC. It encodes CATREASGANVLTF.

This clonotype was counted only a few times. Within a library made for alpha chains, this beta chain is off target, and its count is uninformative. The gene calls are TRBV29-1 and TRBJ2-3, with 7 bases identical to TRBD1. Germline loops: CDR1 SQVTM, CDR2 ANQGSEA. J gave up 2 bases and V 5 bases, and 7 bases lay outside the gene matches. This CDR3 is 14 amino acids long. The CDR3 loop reads CSVRDRINTDTQYF. CDR3 nucleotide sequence: TGCAGCGTTCGGGACAGAATTAACACAGATACGCAGTATTTT.

This clonotype occurred many times. This beta chain came through as a stray read in a library set up for alpha chains, and its size says little. V and J are TRBV6-5 and TRBJ1-1; no clear D. V was pared by 0 bases and J by 1 base, with 9 bases between. Germline CDR1 MNHEY, CDR2 SVGAGI. The CDR3 is 15 amino acids. The CDR3 DNA reads TGTGCCAGCAGTTACTCGGAGCAGACGAACACTGAAGCTTTCTTT. Translation: CASSYSEQTNTEAFF.

This clonotype was recorded many times. For a library built for alpha chains, this beta chain is a stray read; little rests on its size. The chain has TRBV7-2 and TRBJ2-4, with TRBD2 as a possible D gene (6 bases). This CDR3 has 15 residues. V was trimmed by 5 bases and J by 9 bases, leaving 20 bases between them. From germline, CDR1 is SGHTA and CDR2 FQGNSA. This CDR3 is CASSGSAEHGGIQYF. The CDR3 DNA sequence: TGTGCCAGCAGCGGCTCAGCGGAGCACGGGGGCATTCAGTACTTC.

This clonotype was detected many times. This beta chain is off target for a library built for alpha chains, so its abundance means little. The chain recombines TRBV5-1 with TRBJ2-1, with TRBD2 as a possible D gene (6 bases). Germline CDR1 and CDR2: SGHRS and YFSETQ. This CDR3 is 15 amino acids long. V was trimmed by 4 bases and J by 7 bases, leaving 18 bases between them. In DNA, the CDR3 is TGCGCCAGCAGCATGGGACTCGCCACGATGAATGAGCAGTTCTTC. Its protein is CASSMGLATMNEQFF. Looking up the rest from reference TRBV5-1 and TRBJ2-1 gives the full variable domain: KAGVTQTPRYLIKTRGQQVTLSCSPISGHRSVSWYQQTPGQGLQFLFEYFSETQRNKGNFPGRFSGRQFSNSRSEMNVSTLELGDSALYLCASSMGLATMNEQFFGPGTRLTVL.

This clonotype has ten or more counts. For a library built for alpha chains, this beta chain is a stray read; little rests on its size. The chain recombines TRBV2 with TRBJ2-3; D gene uncertain. The CDR3 spans 14 residues. V lost 7 bases, J lost 1 base, and 12 bases lay in between. In germline, CDR1 is SNHLY, CDR2 FYNNEI. CDR3 nucleotide sequence: TGTGCCAGCAATGGGGTATCGGGCACAGATACGCAGTATTTT. Protein product: CASNGVSGTDTQYF.

About this clonotype: In a library made to pick up alpha chains, this beta chain is a stray read with a size that means little. The chain has TRBV10-3 and TRBJ2-2, with D perhaps matching TRBD2 (5 bases). Per the germline V gene, CDR1 is ENHRY and CDR2 is SYGVKD. V lost 9 bases and J 4 bases, leaving 18 bases between the germline ends. This CDR3 region has 15 residues. CDR3: CAIGRRGRGTGELFF. Written as DNA, the CDR3 is TGTGCCATTGGGCGGAGAGGGAGAGGCACCGGGGAGCTGTTTTTT.

This clonotype was observed at least ten times. Within a library made for alpha chains, this beta chain is off target, and its count is uninformative. J is TRBJ2-5 and V is TRBV6-2 or TRBV6-3; 9 bases are a match to TRBD1. In germline, CDR1 is MNHEY, CDR2 SVGEGT. This CDR3 has 14 residues. With V trimmed by 7 bases and J by 5 bases, 8 bases remained unmatched. The CDR3 spells CASTNRGRGETQYF. CDR3 DNA sequence: TGTGCCAGCACAAACAGGGGGCGCGGGGAGACCCAGTACTTC.

This clonotype was found many times. The library was built for alpha chains, so this beta chain is an off-target read and its size means little. This chain connects TRBV27 to TRBJ1-5, with D uncertain. Trimming shortened V by 5 bases and J by 7 bases, and 12 bases separated the two germline ends. The length of the CDR3 is 13 residues. Germline-derived CDR1 and CDR2 are MNHEY and SMNVEV (reference sequence). CDR3 protein: CASSQGPGQPQHF. In DNA form, the CDR3 reads TGTGCCAGCAGTCAAGGGCCGGGGCAGCCCCAGCATTTT.

To note about this clonotype: This beta chain is a stray read from a library made for alpha chains; its abundance is not meaningful. The rearrangement uses TRBV5-6 and TRBJ1-4, with D uncertain. The CDR3 loop spans 16 amino acids. Deletions cut 4 bases from V and 7 bases from J, with 20 bases between. Germline V gene sequence: CDR1 SGHDT, CDR2 YYEEEE. The CDR3 DNA follows: TGTGCCAGCAGCCAATGGAGCAGGCGGCCGGTTGAAAAACTGTTTTTT. It translates to CASSQWSRRPVEKLFF.

This clonotype was observed many times. This beta chain lies outside the target of a library built for alpha chains; its clone size means little. The V gene is TRBV7-2, the J gene TRBJ1-1; D may be TRBD1 (6 bases). Germline V gene lookup returns CDR1 SGHTA and CDR2 FQGNSA. CDR3 size: 15 residues. V was trimmed by 4 bases and J by 6 bases, leaving 18 bases between them. CDR3 loop: CASSSRTGIGAEAFF. DNA for the CDR3: TGTGCCAGCAGCTCGAGAACAGGGATAGGAGCTGAAGCTTTCTTT.

Relative to its sample, this clonotype is medium-sized (0.01 to 0.1%). This beta chain slipped into a library made for alpha chains as a stray read, so its size is not meaningful. The rearrangement joins TRBV5-1 to TRBJ2-1, with TRBD2 matching over 7 bases. V lost 4 bases to trimming and J lost 7 bases; unmatched junction nucleotides: 8. The CDR3 has 14 residues. Germline CDR1 is SGHRS and CDR2 is YFSETQ. The CDR3 sequence: CASSPGSSGNEQFF. The CDR3 coding sequence is TGCGCCAGCAGCCCAGGATCTAGCGGTAATGAGCAGTTCTTC.

With respect to this clonotype: This beta chain appears as a stray read in a library generated for alpha chains; its size is not informative. The chain uses TRBV18 and TRBJ2-7; TRBD2 is a possible D gene (5 bases). Germline V gives CDR1 KGHSH, CDR2 LQKENI. The V end lost 6 bases, the J end lost 2 bases, and 14 bases lay between the germline ends. This CDR3 contains 14 residues. Here the CDR3 DNA reads TGTGCCAGCTCCACCCAAGAGGGAACCTACGAGCAGTACTTC. Its protein product is CASSTQEGTYEQYF.

Concerning this clonotype: This beta chain is an unintended read in a library built for alpha chains; its size means little. This sequence joins TRBV5-6 and TRBJ2-1; D unclear. The CDR3 sequence is 12 residues long. Germline CDR1 SGHDT, CDR2 YYEEEE. The germline V and J ends were trimmed by 1 base and 8 bases, with 7 bases remaining between them. This CDR3 is CASSLFLDEQFF. CDR3 in DNA: TGTGCCAGCAGCTTGTTTCTCGATGAGCAGTTCTTC.

This clonotype was counted ten times or more. This beta chain is an off-target read within a library intended for alpha chains, so its frequency means little. The V gene is TRBV24-1, the J gene TRBJ2-2; D not resolved. Germline loops: CDR1 KGHDR, CDR2 SFDVKD. Trimming took off 3 bases at V and 5 bases at J, with 9 bases between the two ends. This CDR3 is 14 amino acids long. CDR3: CATSDRHVTGELFF. The CDR3 coding sequence is TGTGCCACCAGTGATCGACATGTGACCGGGGAGCTGTTTTTT.

By share, this clonotype counts as medium-sized. This beta chain is an unintended read in a library built for alpha chains; its size means little. V is TRBV20-1 and J is TRBJ2-5, with no clear D. Trimming shortened V by 4 bases and J by 2 bases, and 5 bases separated the two germline ends. The CDR3 runs 11 residues. CDR1 is DFQATT and CDR2 is SNEGSKA in the germline V gene (reference sequence). The CDR3 bases are TGCAGTGCTAACCGGCAAGAGACCCAGTACTTC. Its translation is CSANRQETQYF.

This clonotype was detected ten times or more. Since the library was made to target alpha chains, this beta chain is a stray read and its abundance is not meaningful. The chain combines TRBV2 with TRBJ2-2, with 8 bases aligning to TRBD2. Per the germline V gene, CDR1 is SNHLY and CDR2 is FYNNEI. The CDR3 extends over 16 amino acids. The V gene end was trimmed by 3 bases and the J gene end by 5 bases; junction bases not matched to a gene: 8. CDR3 in amino acids: CASSEGEAGVTGELFF. CDR3 DNA: TGTGCCAGCAGTGAGGGGGAAGCGGGAGTAACCGGGGAGCTGTTTTTT.

This clonotype is large by share. Found in a library prepared for alpha chains, this beta chain is an off-target read, and its abundance has little meaning. The chain combines TRBV5-1 with TRBJ2-5; D may be TRBD2 (5 bases). This CDR3 spans 11 amino acids. Trimming cost V 5 bases and J 5 bases, with 7 bases left between them. The germline V gene encodes CDR1 SGHRS and CDR2 YFSETQ. The DNA of the CDR3 is TGCGCCAGCAGACTAGAGGAGACCCAGTACTTC. Translation gives CASRLEETQYF.

This clonotype is labeled medium-sized. This beta chain appears as a stray read in a library generated for alpha chains; its size is not informative. This rearrangement joins TRBV4-2 to TRBJ1-2; D call uncertain. The CDR3 covers 15 residues. Germline loops: CDR1 LGHNA, CDR2 YNFKEQ. The germline V and J ends were trimmed by 0 bases and 7 bases, with 15 bases remaining between them. CDR3 region: CASSQDSGPTGGYTF. Written as DNA, the CDR3 is TGTGCCAGCAGCCAAGATTCGGGCCCCACGGGTGGCTACACCTTC.

Note on this clonotype: This beta chain came through as a stray read in a library set up for alpha chains, and its size says little. J is TRBJ2-1 and V is TRBV5-1; the match to TRBD1 covers 7 bases. There are 15 residues in the CDR3. With V trimmed by 4 bases and J by 0 bases, 4 bases remained unmatched. CDR1 is SGHRS, CDR2 YFSETQ, per germline. The CDR3: CASSNGTVSYNEQFF. Written as DNA, the CDR3 is TGCGCCAGCAGCAATGGGACAGTCTCCTACAATGAGCAGTTCTTC.

With regard to this clonotype: Because the library targeted alpha chains, this beta chain is an off-target read whose size means little. This chain joins TRBV12-3 or TRBV12-4 and TRBJ2-7; 10 bases line up with TRBD1. The CDR3 extends over 15 amino acids. Losses at the gene ends were 5 bases for V and 3 bases for J; bases not matched to a gene: 7. The CDR3 here is CASSTPRTGGYEQYF. DNA for the CDR3: TGTGCCAGCAGTACACCAAGGACAGGGGGCTACGAGCAGTACTTC.

About this clonotype: This beta chain is off target for a library built for alpha chains, so its abundance means little. The chain is built from TRBV4-1 and TRBJ2-2; TRBD2 aligns across 7 bases. This CDR3 is 17 amino acids long. Germline CDR1 MGHRA, CDR2 YSYEKL. The V segment lost 4 bases and the J segment 3 bases; nucleotides outside the gene matches: 11. As DNA, the CDR3 is TGCGCCAGCAGCCCTCCCGGGGGGAGGGTGGACACCGGGGAGCTGTTTTTT. It codes for CASSPPGGRVDTGELFF.

As concerns this clonotype: Being off target in a library aimed at alpha chains, this beta chain has a size of little meaning. The J gene is TRBJ2-3, the V gene TRBV12-3 or TRBV12-4; 7 nucleotides align to TRBD2. The length of the CDR3 is 14 residues. V gave up 5 bases and J gave up 3 bases; unmatched junction bases: 5. DNA for the CDR3: TGTGCCAGCAGTGTGACTAGCCCAACAGATACGCAGTATTTT. Residues: CASSVTSPTDTQYF.

In this sample, this clonotype is medium-sized (0.01 to 0.1%). Since the library was made to target alpha chains, this beta chain is a stray read and its abundance is not meaningful. V usage is TRBV15 and J usage is TRBJ2-1; 14 nucleotides agree with TRBD2. CDR1 LNHNV and CDR2 YYDKDF come from the germline V gene (reference sequence). The ends lost 1 base at V and 5 bases at J; junction bases unmatched: 22. The length of the CDR3 is 23 residues. The CDR3 DNA reads as TGTGCCACCAGCAGAGCCCTACTCCAGACAGGGACTAGCGGGAGAGAGGGGAACAATGAGCAGTTCTTC. Its protein product is CATSRALLQTGTSGREGNNEQFF. The whole variable domain, filled in from reference TRBV15 and TRBJ2-1, reads DAMVIQNPRYQVTQFGKPVTLSCSQTLNHNVMYWYQQKSSQAPKLLFHYYDKDFNNEADTPDNFQSRRPNTSFCFLDIRSPGLGDTAMYLCATSRALLQTGTSGREGNNEQFFGPGTRLTVL.

This clonotype was detected ten times or more. With the library built for alpha chains, this beta chain is off target and its frequency is not meaningful. This chain links TRBV5-4 with TRBJ1-2; TRBD1 matches 7 bases. Germline trimming cut 0 bases from V and 6 bases from J; bases unmatched to any gene: 8. The CDR3 sequence is 15 residues long. Germline V gives CDR1 SGHNT, CDR2 YYREEE (reference sequence). The CDR3 here is CASSLAERGLDGYTF. CDR3 DNA sequence: TGTGCCAGCAGCTTGGCTGAAAGGGGGCTGGATGGCTACACCTTC.

Worth noting for this clonotype: For a library built for alpha chains, this beta chain is a stray read; little rests on its size. V and J are TRBV12-3 or TRBV12-4 and TRBJ2-1; D might be TRBD1 or TRBD2, each matching 5 bases. The CDR3 length is 14 residues. V lost 3 bases, J lost 7 bases, and 13 bases lay in between. The CDR3 spells CASSLVPGRNEQFF. The DNA of the CDR3 is TGTGCCAGCAGTTTGGTCCCAGGGAGAAATGAGCAGTTCTTC.

This clonotype came up a few times. This beta chain is an unintended read in a library built for alpha chains; its size means little. The chain has TRBV20-1 and TRBJ1-5; 9 nucleotides match TRBD1. This CDR3 has 15 residues. CDR1 and CDR2 (germline): DFQATT, SNEGSKA (reference sequence). V gave up 0 bases and J gave up 6 bases; unmatched junction bases: 6. The CDR3: CSARDNRGRGQPQHF. The CDR3 DNA reads TGCAGTGCTAGAGATAACAGGGGGCGAGGTCAGCCCCAGCATTTT.

This clonotype is medium-sized by share. This beta chain is a stray sequence in a library constructed for alpha chains; its clone size is not meaningful. The chain couples TRBV7-9 to TRBJ1-6; the D gene is possibly TRBD1 (5 bases). V lost 11 bases, J lost 7 bases, and 21 bases lay in between. The CDR3 is 15 amino acids. Germline CDR1 reads SEHNR; CDR2 reads FQNEAQ (reference sequence). CDR3 DNA sequence: TGTGCCGGGGAACGTGGACACACGCCGAATTCACCCCTCCACTTT. Translating gives CAGERGHTPNSPLHF.